These T cell receptor beta chains were read from a single sample in a study of OX40 agonist ivuxolimab in advanced cancers. The data were produced by immunoSEQ multiplex PCR, yet TCRdb's version contains in-frame clones alone and is incomplete. This table has 52,000 or so clones, about 93% appearing once. The sample was CD4+ or CD8+ T cells sorted from blood, taken in a trial of the OX40 agonist ivuxolimab. Receptors were obtained from an adult with an advanced solid tumor such as melanoma, head and neck, liver or kidney cancer. The CDR3 runs from the conserved cysteine through the conserved F or W.

TRBV28,TRBJ1-1,CASSLRDYPNTEAFF
TRBV7-2,TRBJ2-2,CASTPSYTGELFF
TRBV9,TRBJ2-2,CASQQAANTGELFF
TRBV12-2,TRBJ1-2,CASRFIPPQGANGYTF
TRBV28,TRBJ2-7,CASRLTSGRNYEQYF
TRBV28,TRBJ1-2,CASRGPGIYGYTF
TRBV13,TRBJ2-5,CASSLLGTPTKPGQETQYF
TRBV4-3,TRBJ2-3,CASSIGVGTDTQYF
TRBV7-9,TRBJ2-7,CASSVGAPYEQYF
TRBV19,TRBJ2-7,CASSIDFYGGSHYEQYF
TRBV7-9,TRBJ1-1,CASSNNNAYTEAFF
TRBV6-5,TRBJ1-5,CASSSLGGSNQPQHF
TRBV29-1,TRBJ2-2,CSVERTDTGELFF
TRBV7-3,TRBJ2-3,CASSLTGTGVADTQYF
TRBV4-3,TRBJ2-7,CASSQGTLLSSYEQYF
TRBV28,TRBJ2-1,CASSGRQSLSYNEQFF
TRBV9,TRBJ2-1,CASSVRGRDPFGKQFF
TRBV7-9,TRBJ2-7,CASSSAGGEIDEQYF
TRBV5-1,TRBJ2-7,CASSLVGTGNEQYF
TRBV5-4,TRBJ2-2,CASSFKRERDTGELFF
TRBV6-5,TRBJ2-7,CASNSVPAGGLYF
TRBV2,TRBJ1-5,CASSSRAKEYSNQPQHF
TRBV19,TRBJ2-3,CASSPGQGVTYTDTQYF
TRBV5-1,TRBJ2-7,CASSEGLAGVGAYEQYF
TRBV7-3,TRBJ2-2,CASSLGIAGELFF
TRBV11-1,TRBJ2-7,CASSHGWTGTKTYEQYF
TRBV27,TRBJ2-7,CASSLEATTSYEQYF